This is a list of T cell receptor beta chains from one sample in a study of monozygotic twins with inflammatory bowel disease. TCRdb reprocessed the 5' RACE reads, keeping one entry per CDR3 protein, no DNA. The sample totals tens of thousands of distinct CDR3 sequences. The specimen sequenced was blood. The receptors were sampled from a human donor with ulcerative colitis or Crohn's disease, or a healthy co-twin of an affected twin (not recorded which). Each CDR3 is given with its conserved first and last residue. Fields, in order: J gene, CDR3 length, V gene, CDR3 protein.

>TRBJ1-1|12|TRBV6-6
CASVGMNTEAFF
>TRBJ2-1|13|TRBV5-1
CASTRTGYNEQFF
>TRBJ2-6|14|TRBV7-9
CASSFRGGANVLTF
>TRBJ1-1|17|TRBV6-2/TRBV6-3
CASSLEWEGVRGTEAFF
>TRBJ2-1|12|TRBV18
CASSREGTEQFF
>TRBJ2-3|18|TRBV6-5
CASSSRGDRAAGTHTQYF
>TRBJ1-2|14|TRBV5-1
CASRKGQSNYGYTF
>TRBJ2-1|16|TRBV5-5
CASRGGQTYSYNEQFF
>TRBJ2-7|14|TRBV19
CASSIAPGTTKQYF
>TRBJ1-6|14|TRBV5-5
CASSSRVGNSPLHF